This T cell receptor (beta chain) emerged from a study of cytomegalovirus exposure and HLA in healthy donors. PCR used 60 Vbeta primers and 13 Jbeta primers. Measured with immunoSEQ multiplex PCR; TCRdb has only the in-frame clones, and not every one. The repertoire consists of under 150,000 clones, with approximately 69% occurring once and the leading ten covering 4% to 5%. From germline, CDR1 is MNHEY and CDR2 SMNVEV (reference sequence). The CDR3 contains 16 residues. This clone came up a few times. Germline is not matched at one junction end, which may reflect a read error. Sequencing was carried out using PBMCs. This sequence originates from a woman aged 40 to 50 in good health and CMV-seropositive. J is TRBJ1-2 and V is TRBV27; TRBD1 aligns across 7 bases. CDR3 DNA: TGTGCCAGCATCTCCATTCAGACAGGGTTACTTCTTGGCTCCACCTTC. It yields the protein CASISIQTGLLLGSTF.